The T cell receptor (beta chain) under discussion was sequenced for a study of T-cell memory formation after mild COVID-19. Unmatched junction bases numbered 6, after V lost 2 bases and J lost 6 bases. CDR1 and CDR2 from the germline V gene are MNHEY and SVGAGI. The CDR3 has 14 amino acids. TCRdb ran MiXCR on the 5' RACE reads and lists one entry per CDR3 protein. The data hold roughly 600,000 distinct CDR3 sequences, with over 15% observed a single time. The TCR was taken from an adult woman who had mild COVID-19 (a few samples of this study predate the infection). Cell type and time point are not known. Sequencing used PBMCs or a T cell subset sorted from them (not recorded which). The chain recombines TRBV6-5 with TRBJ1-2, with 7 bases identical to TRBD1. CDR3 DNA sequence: TGTGCCAGCAGTTACAGGGGGCGCTGGAATGGCTACACCTTC. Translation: CASSYRGRWNGYTF.